What follows is one T cell receptor (beta chain) and its context. Its antigen is still unknown. Produced via immunoSEQ multiplex PCR; TCRdb's table is partial and in-frame only. The table includes roughly 50,000 clones, roughly nine tenths detected once. The data were taken from a study of OX40 agonist ivuxolimab in advanced cancers. Study-wide context: Partial responses were achieved by three patients, of whom one had hepatocellular carcinoma and two had cutaneous melanoma. General study results and limits: Researchers report that CD8+ T cells had, on average, more expanded clones than CD4+.

Germline V gives CDR1 MDHEN, CDR2 SYDVKM. CDR3 length: 15 amino acids. Trimming left V 2 bases short and J 1 base short, with 10 bases between. This receptor was identified in an adult with an advanced solid tumor such as melanoma, head and neck, liver or kidney cancer. The sample consisted of CD4+ or CD8+ T cells sorted from blood, taken in a trial of the OX40 agonist ivuxolimab. The chain carries TRBV28 and TRBJ2-3; tentatively, D is TRBD1 (6 bases). CDR3 sequence reads: CASSLGGLRTDTQYF. The CDR3 DNA reads as TGTGCCAGCAGTTTAGGGGGCCTCCGCACAGATACGCAGTATTTT.